The clone carrying this TCR beta chain was seen at least ten times. Its specificity is not known. This specimen comes from a study of CD8 T cells in ankylosing spondylitis. 5'-RACE, quantitative and with molecular barcodes, yielded the TCR beta libraries. TCRdb processed the 5' RACE reads anew with MiXCR; each CDR3 protein has one entry. This table holds 150,000 to 200,000 distinct CDR3 sequences, 15% to 20% found once. The CDR3 length is 15 residues. CDR1 MNHEY and CDR2 SVGAGI come from the germline V gene. Trimming cost V 5 bases and J 2 bases; bases outside gene matches: 6. The study, taken as a whole, reports: Past studies reported some motif variants in reactive arthritis synovial fluid and blood. Clones tied to disease were said to be significantly enriched in matched ankylosing spondylitis synovial fluid.

The receptor comes from a male donor aged 10 to 30 with ankylosing spondylitis or in good health (not recorded which). Sequencing was carried out using blood, either unsorted or a sorted T cell fraction (not recorded which). V and J are TRBV6-5 and TRBJ1-1; 9 bases agree with TRBD1. The CDR3 protein is CASSNTGGVNTEAFF. CDR3 coding DNA: TGTGCCAGCAGTAACACAGGGGGCGTCAACACTGAAGCTTTCTTT.